The TCR beta chain under discussion was sequenced for a study of CD8+ T cells in alopecia areata. Overall study: Once tofacitinib had been taken for 6 to 18 months, 6 months off drug followed. Study results and caveats: Normal scalp had lower clonality than lesional scalp, with alopecia totalis/universalis lesions showing this most strongly. Alphabeta T cells residing in normal skin are also sequenced in scalp samples.

A note on this clone: Its target is not known.

cDNA prepared by RNA extraction and subsequent reverse transcription served as the template for sequencing. Assay used: immunoSEQ multiplex PCR; TCRdb lists only in-frame clones, some missing. The top ten hold 1% to 1.5% of the sample, which has more than 75,000 clones, 41% seen once. CDR3 length: 15 residues. Germline CDR1 is LNHDA and CDR2 is SQIVND (reference sequence). Deletions cut 4 bases from V and 3 bases from J, with 13 bases between. From alopecia areata patients, lesional scalp punch biopsies and peripheral blood were collected. This TCR came from a human donor with alopecia areata. The chain links TRBV19 to TRBJ1-5; D gene uncertain. The sample consisted of CD4+ T cells sorted from blood. The CDR3: CASSTLTANNQPQHF. In nucleotides, the CDR3 is TGTGCCAGTAGTACATTGACGGCGAACAATCAGCCCCAGCATTTT. Full variable domain (rest looked up from reference TRBV19 and TRBJ1-5): DGGITQSPKYLFRKEGQNVTLSCEQNLNHDAMYWYRQDPGQGLRLIYYSQIVNDFQKGDIAEGYSVSREKKESFPLTVTSAQKNPTAFYLCASSTLTANNQPQHFGDGTRLSIL.